The sequence of this T cell receptor beta chain was determined in a study of cytomegalovirus exposure and HLA in healthy donors. A remark on this clone: Its antigen is undetermined.

Study-level findings and limits: Earlier analysis yielded a pattern in which most TCR beta V segments were productive about 90% or about 30% of the time.

The PCR contained 60 Vbeta and 13 Jbeta primers. Sequencing used immunoSEQ multiplex PCR; TCRdb keeps in-frame clones, though not all of them. The table includes roughly 190,000 clones, roughly 80% detected once. Germline CDR1 reads SGHRS; CDR2 reads YFSETQ. This CDR3 contains 13 residues. V gave up 0 bases and J gave up 5 bases, with 5 bases separating them. V gene TRBV5-1 combines with J gene TRBJ2-2; D is unclear. The TCR originated in a man aged 35 to 55 in good health and CMV-seropositive. Sequenced: PBMCs. The CDR3 is CASSLVPTGELFF. CDR3 nucleotide sequence: TGCGCCAGCAGCTTGGTTCCGACCGGGGAGCTGTTTTTT.